This T cell receptor (beta chain) emerged from a study of Graves' ophthalmopathy and Graves' hyperthyroidism. General study results and limits: Most expanded thyroid clonotypes above 0.001 frequency also appeared in blood.

Looked up from germline, CDR1 is MNHEY and CDR2 is SVGEGT. The V end was cut by 1 base, the J end by 1 base, with 7 bases between. The CDR3 extends over 15 amino acids. Someone took the PBMCs out of around 10 ml of fresh peripheral blood. There are many counts of this clonotype. The antigen remains undetermined. RNA transcripts provided the template for amplifying TCR beta CDR3 regions. RT-PCR was first run with HTBI primers, then multiplex PCR in a second round. MiXCR was run by TCRdb on the multiplex PCR reads, yielding one entry per CDR3 protein. Here the sample spans about 210,000 distinct CDR3 sequences, under 30% being singletons.

Sequences were obtained from peripheral blood. The J gene is TRBJ2-2, the V gene TRBV6-2 or TRBV6-3, with D maybe TRBD2 (6 bases). This TCR derives from a man in his fifties with Graves' ophthalmopathy. CDR3 bases: TGTGCCAGCAGTTACTTTAGCGGGAACACCGGGGAGCTGTTTTTT. Protein sequence: CASSYFSGNTGELFF.